This T cell receptor beta chain was obtained from a study of cytomegalovirus exposure and HLA in healthy donors. Study-wide results and caveats: Later examination showed HLA-associated TCR beta chains had greater clonal expansion than equally common others. An analysis done earlier found most TCR beta V segments productive about 87% or about 30% of the time. In a later analysis, TCR beta V- and J-gene trimming showed a link to a missense DCLRE1C variant.

This CDR3 region has 14 residues. The germline gives CDR1 SGHNT, CDR2 YYREEE (reference sequence). V lost 0 bases, J lost 7 bases, and 11 bases lay in between. PCR was performed using 60 Vbeta and 13 Jbeta primers. Measured with immunoSEQ multiplex PCR; TCRdb has only the in-frame clones, and not every one. This table holds about 170,000 clones, under 80% found once. This clone has more than one count but fewer than ten. The antigen is not known. The TCR was taken from a man aged 40-49 years in good health and CMV-seronegative. Sample: PBMCs. The V gene is TRBV5-4, the J gene TRBJ2-1; maybe TRBD2 (5 bases). CDR3: CASSLGLAVNEQFF. DNA of the CDR3: TGTGCCAGCAGCTTGGGTCTAGCAGTTAATGAGCAGTTCTTC.